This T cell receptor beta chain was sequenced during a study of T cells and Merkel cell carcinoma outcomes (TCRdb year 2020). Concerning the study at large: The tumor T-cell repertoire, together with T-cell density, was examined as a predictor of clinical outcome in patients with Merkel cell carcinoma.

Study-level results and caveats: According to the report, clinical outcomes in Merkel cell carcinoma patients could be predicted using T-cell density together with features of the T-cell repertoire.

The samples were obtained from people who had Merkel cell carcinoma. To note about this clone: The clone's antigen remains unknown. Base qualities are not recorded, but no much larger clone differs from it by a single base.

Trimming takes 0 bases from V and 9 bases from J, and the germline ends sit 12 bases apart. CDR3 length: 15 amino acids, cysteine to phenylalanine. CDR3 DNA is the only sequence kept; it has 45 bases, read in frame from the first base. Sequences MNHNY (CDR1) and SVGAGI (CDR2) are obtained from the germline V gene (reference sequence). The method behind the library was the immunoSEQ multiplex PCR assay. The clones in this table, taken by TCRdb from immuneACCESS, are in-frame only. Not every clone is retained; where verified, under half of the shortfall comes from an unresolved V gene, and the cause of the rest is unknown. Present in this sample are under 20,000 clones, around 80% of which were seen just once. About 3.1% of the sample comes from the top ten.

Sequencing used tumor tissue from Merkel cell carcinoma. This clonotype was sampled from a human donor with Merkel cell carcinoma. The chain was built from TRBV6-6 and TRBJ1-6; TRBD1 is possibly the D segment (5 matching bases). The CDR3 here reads CASSYSGGTGSPLHF. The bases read TGTGCCAGCAGTTACTCCGGGGGAACAGGTTCACCCCTCCACTTT.